A single sample gave rise to the 3 T cell receptor beta chains below, sequenced in a study of blood T cell repertoires in COVID-19. Sequencing used immunoSEQ multiplex PCR; TCRdb keeps in-frame clones, though not all of them. Here the sample spans about 460,000 clones, roughly nine tenths being singletons. Input material: PBMCs or T cells enriched from blood (not recorded which). The receptors shown here come from a woman in her sixties or seventies who had recovered from COVID-19.

Points on this clone: Other DNA sequences in this sample translate to the same CDR3. This chain connects TRBV5-1 to TRBJ2-5; weak D call: TRBD1 (5 bases). The CDR3 extends over 14 amino acids. Per the germline V gene, CDR1 is SGHRS and CDR2 is YFSETQ. Trimming pared 0 bases from V and 2 bases from J, leaving 8 bases between. CDR3 in DNA: TGCGCCAGCAGCTTGGCAGGGCTACAAGAGACCCAGTACTTC. Translation: CASSLAGLQETQYF.

The chain carries TRBV10-2 and TRBJ2-2; 8 bases agree with TRBD2. Trimming at V came to 5 bases and at J to 3 bases, leaving 5 bases not matched to a gene. The CDR3 runs to 15 residues. CDR1 and CDR2 from the germline V gene are WSHSY and SAAADI. The CDR3 region is CASSPGRAHTGELFF. Written as DNA, the CDR3 is TGCGCCAGCAGTCCCGGGAGGGCACACACCGGGGAGCTGTTTTTT.

The genes are TRBV7-8 and TRBJ1-3; TRBD1 is a possible D gene (5 bases). This CDR3 contains 15 residues. V lost 1 base, J lost 3 bases, and 10 bases lay in between. Germline V lookup: CDR1 SGHVS, CDR2 FQNEAQ. CDR3 protein: CASSLGQGGGNTIYF. CDR3 coding DNA: TGTGCCAGCAGCTTAGGGCAGGGAGGTGGAAACACCATATATTTT.